The 31 T cell receptor beta chains below all came from one sample that was sequenced in a study of T cells in Graves' hyperthyroidism and ophthalmopathy. Amplification of TCR beta CDR3 regions used RNA as the template. The HTBI primer set drove a first-round RT-PCR of the TCR CDR3. TCRdb itself ran the multiplex PCR reads through MiXCR, one entry per CDR3 protein. The sample consists of hundreds of thousands of distinct CDR3 sequences, about 45% of them appearing once. Sample: peripheral blood or thyroid tissue (not recorded which). These receptors were collected from an adult man with Graves' disease, either hyperthyroidism or ophthalmopathy (not recorded which).

This clonotype showed up just a few times. The chain recombines TRBV12-3 or TRBV12-4 with TRBJ2-2; TRBD1 might be the D (5 bases). The V gene lost 2 bases and the J gene lost 3 bases, with 13 bases spanning the gap. The CDR3 is 16 amino acids. CDR3 loop: CASSLWQGSDTGELFF. The CDR3 nucleotides read TGTGCCAGCAGTTTATGGCAGGGATCGGACACCGGGGAGCTGTTTTTT.

The sample holds a few counts of this clonotype. The rearrangement joins TRBV29-1 to TRBJ1-3; 9 bases agree with TRBD1. The germline V gene encodes CDR1 SQVTM and CDR2 ANQGSEA. Trimming removed 6 bases from V and 5 bases from J; junction bases left unmatched: 11. CDR3 length equals 15 residues. The CDR3 is CSVLTYGTGRNTIYF. Written as DNA, the CDR3 is TGCAGCGTCCTCACTTACGGGACAGGGAGAAACACCATATATTTT.

In its sample, this clonotype was seen a few times. This chain links TRBV2 with TRBJ1-1, with no clear D. The V end lost 2 bases, the J end lost 0 bases, and 7 bases lay between the germline ends. The germline gives CDR1 SNHLY, CDR2 FYNNEI. The CDR3 consists of 14 residues. The CDR3 here is CASSERPMNTEAFF. CDR3 in DNA: TGTGCCAGCAGTGAAAGACCCATGAACACTGAAGCTTTCTTT.

The rearrangement links TRBV29-1 to TRBJ1-1, with a tentative D call TRBD1 (6 bases). Per germline, CDR1 SQVTM and CDR2 ANQGSEA. CDR3 size: 14 residues. V lost 8 bases to trimming and J lost 5 bases, with 21 bases between them. CDR3 in amino acids: CSLGSGGAGTEAFF. The CDR3 region has the DNA TGCAGCCTAGGATCGGGGGGCGCGGGGACTGAAGCTTTCTTT.

The chain recombines TRBV7-9 with TRBJ1-2; weak D call: TRBD1 (5 bases). Germline loops: CDR1 SEHNR, CDR2 FQNEAQ (reference sequence). Trimming removed 4 bases at V and 6 bases at J, with 15 bases between. This CDR3 contains 14 residues. CDR3 sequence (DNA): TGTGCCAGCAGCTCATCAGGGTTTCAGCATGGCTACACCTTC. It encodes CASSSSGFQHGYTF. The full variable domain, rest sourced from reference TRBV7-9 and TRBJ1-2, is DTGVSQNPRHKITKRGQNVTFRCDPISEHNRLYWYRQTLGQGPEFLTYFQNEAQLEKSRLLSDRFSAERPKGSFSTLEIQRTEQGDSAMYLCASSSSGFQHGYTFGSGTRLTVV.

This clonotype was seen only a few times. The chain employs TRBV19 and TRBJ1-1; unclear D gene. In germline, CDR1 is LNHDA, CDR2 SQIVND (reference sequence). V lost 9 bases and J 1 base, leaving 15 bases between the germline ends. The CDR3 is 14 residues long. CDR3 region: CASSLLLGNTEAFF. DNA for the CDR3: TGTGCCAGCAGCTTATTGTTGGGGAACACTGAAGCTTTCTTT.

In this sample, this clonotype turned up a few times. V gene TRBV5-1 combines with J gene TRBJ1-1; D is uncertain. Germline V lookup: CDR1 SGHRS, CDR2 YFSETQ. V gave up 3 bases and J gave up 5 bases, with 11 bases separating them. The CDR3 is 13 amino acids. The CDR3 loop is CASSWAKETEAFF. CDR3 sequence (DNA): TGCGCCAGCAGCTGGGCCAAGGAGACTGAAGCTTTCTTT.

CDR3 region: CAISESGQAEQYF. In DNA form, the CDR3 reads TGTGCCATCAGTGAGTCGGGACAGGCGGAGCAGTACTTC. This chain uses TRBV10-3 with TRBJ2-7; 8 nucleotides agree with TRBD1. Trimming took 0 bases from V and 7 from J; bases not matched to a gene: 2. Germline V CDR1 and CDR2: ENHRY, SYGVKD. The CDR3 covers 13 residues.

Note on this clonotype: This may be a read error: a much more frequent sequence differs by one nucleotide. CDR3 DNA: TGTGCCAGCAGTGCCTTCCCCTTAGTTGGCGAGGAGACCCAGTACTTC. Its protein product is CASSAFPLVGEETQYF. The V gene is TRBV2, the J gene TRBJ2-5; D is undetermined. The V and J ends lost 4 bases and 5 bases respectively, with 20 bases between them. CDR3 size: 16 residues. CDR1 and CDR2 from the germline V gene are SNHLY and FYNNEI.

This clonotype was observed a handful of times. This chain links TRBV7-2 with TRBJ2-2, with a possible D match to TRBD2 (7 bases). V lost 1 base and J 4 bases, leaving 19 bases between the germline ends. The CDR3 consists of 18 residues. CDR1 is SGHTA, CDR2 FQGNSA, per germline. The CDR3 sequence is CASSLDSGRGALTGELFF. The DNA for the CDR3 is TGTGCCAGCAGCTTAGACTCAGGTCGGGGGGCCCTCACCGGGGAGCTGTTTTTT. Looking up the rest from reference TRBV7-2 and TRBJ2-2 gives the full variable domain: GAGVSQSPSNKVTEKGKDVELRCDPISGHTALYWYRQSLGQGLEFLIYFQGNSAPDKSGLPSDRFSAERTGGSVSTLTIQRTQQEDSAVYLCASSLDSGRGALTGELFFGEGSRLTVL.

This clonotype has a count of ten or more. The CDR3 DNA reads TGCAGCGTTGAAGGACCGTATGGTAGGGGGTCCTACGAGCAGTACTTC. Amino acids: CSVEGPYGRGSYEQYF. The V and J genes are TRBV29-1 and TRBJ2-7; D might be TRBD1 (6 bases). This CDR3 contains 16 residues. V was trimmed by 1 base and J by 1 base, leaving 17 bases between them. Germline V gene data show CDR1 as SQVTM and CDR2 as ANQGSEA.

The V call is TRBV6-2 or TRBV6-3, the J call TRBJ2-5; 12 bases agree with TRBD2. The V and J ends lost 5 bases and 4 bases, in that order; junction bases with no gene match: 8. Per germline, CDR1 MNHEY and CDR2 SVGEGT. The CDR3 covers 16 residues. The CDR3 DNA follows: TGTGCCAGCAGTACAACTAGCGGGAGGCTTGGAGAGACCCAGTACTTC. This sequence encodes CASSTTSGRLGETQYF.

This clonotype was picked up many times. The chain employs TRBV10-3 and TRBJ1-6; D gene ambiguous. The CDR3 contains 14 residues. Per germline, CDR1 ENHRY and CDR2 SYGVKD. The V gene lost 2 bases and the J gene lost 8 bases, with 10 bases spanning the gap. CDR3 DNA: TGTGCCATCAGTGAGGAAGGGAATCATTCACCCCTCCACTTT. Protein: CAISEEGNHSPLHF.

Comment on this clonotype: This clone may be a read error of a much larger clone one base away. The rearrangement joins TRBV10-3 to TRBJ1-2; D is undetermined. CDR1 is ENHRY, CDR2 SYGVKD, per germline. The CDR3 runs 12 residues. CDR3 residues: CAVSSPQQGYTF. The CDR3 nucleotides are TGTGCCGTCAGCAGCCCCCAGCAGGGCTACACCTTC.

The V gene is TRBV24-1, the J gene TRBJ2-5; TRBD1 aligns across 8 bases. The ends lost 3 bases at V and 2 bases at J; junction bases unmatched: 4. Germline CDR1 and CDR2: KGHDR and SFDVKD. The CDR3 runs to 15 residues. The CDR3 loop reads CATSDGTGRQETQYF. In DNA form, the CDR3 reads TGTGCCACCAGTGATGGGACAGGCCGGCAAGAGACCCAGTACTTC.

This clonotype was seen ten or more times. The gene calls are TRBV7-6 and TRBJ1-1; D not resolved. CDR1 and CDR2 (germline): SGHVS, FNYEAQ. The germline V and J ends were trimmed by 2 bases and 1 base, with 20 bases remaining between them. This CDR3 is 18 amino acids long. In DNA form, the CDR3 reads TGTGCCAGCAGCTTAAGATCCGCTGGTAGTTGGGGGAACACTGAAGCTTTCTTT. Translating gives CASSLRSAGSWGNTEAFF. Full variable domain (remainder filled in from reference TRBV7-6 and TRBJ1-1): GAGVSQSPRYKVTKRGQDVALRCDPISGHVSLYWYRQALGQGPEFLTYFNYEAQQDKSGLPNDRFSAERPEGSISTLTIQRTEQRDSAMYRCASSLRSAGSWGNTEAFFGQGTRLTVV.

The chain is built from TRBV6-1 and TRBJ1-2; unclear D gene. The V end was cut by 10 bases, the J end by 6 bases, with 15 bases between. The CDR3 has 12 residues. Germline V gene sequence: CDR1 MNHNS, CDR2 SASEGT. CDR3 region: CATKWGTNGYTF. Here the CDR3 DNA reads TGTGCCACCAAATGGGGAACTAATGGCTACACCTTC.

This clonotype was recorded a few times. This chain uses TRBV7-2 with TRBJ2-5; possibly TRBD1 for D (5 bases). This CDR3 has 15 amino acids. The V end lost 2 bases, the J end lost 4 bases, and 14 bases lay between the germline ends. The germline V gene has CDR1 SGHTA and CDR2 FQGNSA. The CDR3 spells CASSLSVPGLETQYF. CDR3 coding DNA: TGTGCCAGCAGCTTAAGCGTGCCAGGGCTAGAGACCCAGTACTTC.

J is TRBJ1-1 and V is TRBV7-2; TRBD1 is a possible D gene (5 bases). CDR3 size: 14 residues. Between the trimmed V and J ends, which lost 3 bases and 4 bases, there was a span of 12 bases. The V gene's germline CDR1 is SGHTA and CDR2 FQGNSA. CDR3 DNA sequence: TGTGCCAGCAGCTTCTGGGGGAGCGGCACTGAAGCTTTCTTT. It specifies CASSFWGSGTEAFF.

This clonotype was counted only a few times. This chain connects TRBV12-3 or TRBV12-4 to TRBJ1-1; D remains ambiguous. CDR3 size: 15 residues. V lost 3 bases and J 1 base, leaving 12 bases between the germline ends. In nucleotides, the CDR3 is TGTGCCAGCAGTTTGATGGGGTTGGGGAACACTGAAGCTTTCTTT. Its protein is CASSLMGLGNTEAFF.

The V call is TRBV25-1, the J call TRBJ1-6; D is possibly TRBD1 (6 bases). The CDR3 length is 14 residues. V dropped 8 bases and J dropped 8 bases, with 16 bases sitting between them. CDR1 is MGHDK, CDR2 SYGVNS, per germline. The CDR3 nucleotides are TGTGCCAGCTCCCTCCAGGGGTTTCATTCACCCCTCCACTTT. Its translation: CASSLQGFHSPLHF.

The chain combines TRBV12-3 or TRBV12-4 with TRBJ1-4; D call uncertain. V shed 5 bases and J shed 4 bases, with 11 bases lying between them. There are 14 residues in the CDR3. The CDR3 here is CASSPGEFNEKLFF. The CDR3 nucleotides read TGTGCCAGCAGTCCCGGAGAGTTTAATGAAAAACTGTTTTTT.

This clonotype was counted a few times. The chain has TRBV10-3 and TRBJ2-7, with TRBD1 matching 10 bases. This CDR3 region has 17 residues. Unmatched junction bases numbered 14, after V lost 4 bases and J lost 5 bases. Germline CDR1 reads ENHRY; CDR2 reads SYGVKD. The CDR3 DNA is TGTGCCATCAGTGTAACCCGGGACAGGGGTACGAGGAACGAGCAGTACTTC. It encodes CAISVTRDRGTRNEQYF.

The chain links TRBV5-1 to TRBJ2-2; D is unresolved. Germline V lookup: CDR1 SGHRS, CDR2 YFSETQ. The CDR3 is made up of 15 amino acids. Trimming pared 2 bases from V and 4 bases from J, leaving 12 bases between. The CDR3 is CASSLRTQPTGELFF. The CDR3 nucleotides read TGCGCCAGCAGCTTAAGGACCCAACCCACCGGGGAGCTGTTTTTT. Drawing the rest from reference TRBV5-1 and TRBJ2-2, the complete variable domain is KAGVTQTPRYLIKTRGQQVTLSCSPISGHRSVSWYQQTPGQGLQFLFEYFSETQRNKGNFPGRFSGRQFSNSRSEMNVSTLELGDSALYLCASSLRTQPTGELFFGEGSRLTVL.

This chain connects TRBV10-3 to TRBJ1-2; D unclear. Trimming removed 10 bases at V and 6 bases at J, with 15 bases between. Germline values: CDR1 ENHRY, CDR2 SYGVKD. The CDR3 extends over 12 amino acids. The CDR3 region is CASRERRDGYTF. The CDR3 DNA reads as TGTGCCAGCAGAGAGAGACGGGATGGCTACACCTTC.

This clonotype was found a few times. V is TRBV12-3 or TRBV12-4 and J is TRBJ1-2, with no clear D. Trimming took off 5 bases at V and 1 base at J, with 11 bases between the two ends. This CDR3 region has 14 residues. CDR3 in DNA: TGTGCCAGCAGTCAACACCGAATTAACTATGGCTACACCTTC. Its translation: CASSQHRINYGYTF.

This clonotype was observed a few times. The chain is built from TRBV7-9 and TRBJ1-1; 7 nucleotides line up with TRBD1. This CDR3 spans 20 amino acids. CDR1 and CDR2 from the germline V gene are SEHNR and FQNEAQ (reference sequence). With 1 base clipped from V and 3 bases from J, the junction kept 20 bases outside the gene matches. The CDR3 DNA is TGTGCCAGCAGCTTAGTGGAGACAGGGATGGTTGGCTTTTTGGACACTGAAGCTTTCTTT. It is translated as CASSLVETGMVGFLDTEAFF.

The chain's CDR3 is CSASRDRGLYEQYF. CDR3 in DNA: TGCAGTGCTAGTAGGGACAGGGGGCTCTACGAGCAGTACTTC. V gene TRBV20-1 combines with J gene TRBJ2-7; 12 bases fit TRBD1. Germline lookup yields CDR1 DFQATT and CDR2 SNEGSKA (reference sequence). The V and J ends lost 3 bases and 3 bases, in that order; junction bases with no gene match: 3. This CDR3 is 14 amino acids long.

On this clonotype: A junction boundary mismatches the germline segment, possibly from a read error. V gene TRBV7-6 combines with J gene TRBJ1-2; D gene uncertain. This CDR3 has 15 residues. CDR1 and CDR2 from the germline V gene are SGHVS and FNYEAQ. CDR3 nucleotide sequence: TGTGCCAGCAACTTAGGCAGCTTAGCTAACTATGGCTACACCTTC. It encodes CASNLGSLANYGYTF.

The rearrangement joins TRBV7-8 to TRBJ1-2; 9 bases fit TRBD1. With 5 bases clipped from V and 6 bases from J, the junction kept 7 bases outside the gene matches. Germline V gene sequence: CDR1 SGHVS, CDR2 FQNEAQ. The CDR3 sequence is 14 residues long. The CDR3 coding sequence is TGTGCCAGCAGCCCTATCCGGGACAGGGATGGCTACACCTTC. It encodes CASSPIRDRDGYTF.

Comments on this clonotype: This may come from a read error, since a much larger clone is one base off. V is TRBV24-1 and J is TRBJ2-7; 7 nucleotides line up with TRBD1. The CDR3 is made up of 15 amino acids. The germline CDR1 and CDR2 sequences are KGHDR and SFDVKD. CDR3: CATSDHPGQLPERYF. In DNA, the CDR3 is TGTGCCACCAGTGACCATCCGGGACAGCTTCCAGAGCGGTACTTC.